Shown below are 30 T cell receptor beta chains from a single sample sequenced in a study of T cell changes during pregnancy in multiple sclerosis. The repertoire was sequenced with immunoSEQ multiplex PCR; TCRdb's copy has only in-frame clones and lacks some. This sample carries some 52,000 clones, 85% to 95% of them seen once, and the ten largest clones take about 0.25%. The material was CD4+ T cells from peripheral blood mononuclear cells, obtained in the third trimester of pregnancy. These receptors originate from a female donor with multiple sclerosis, enrolled in a pregnancy study.

The V and J genes are TRBV6-1 and TRBJ1-1; a possible D gene is TRBD1 (6 bases). The germline V gene has CDR1 MNHNS and CDR2 SASEGT. This CDR3 has 13 amino acids. V lost 7 bases to trimming and J lost 3 bases, with 12 bases between them. CDR3: CASTPSGDTEAFF. The CDR3 bases are TGTGCCAGCACGCCATCAGGGGACACTGAAGCTTTCTTT.

CDR3 sequence reads: CASSFASGRTDTQYF. As DNA, the CDR3 is TGCGCCAGCAGCTTTGCTAGCGGGAGAACAGATACGCAGTATTTT. This sequence joins TRBV5-1 and TRBJ2-3; 10 bases fit TRBD2. The CDR3 is made up of 15 amino acids. V dropped 2 bases and J dropped 3; count of bases not matched to a gene: 3. From germline, CDR1 is SGHRS and CDR2 YFSETQ.

This chain connects TRBV28 to TRBJ2-7; 12 nucleotides line up with TRBD2. The CDR3 runs 15 residues. CDR1 is MDHEN, CDR2 SYDVKM, per germline. V dropped 8 bases and J dropped 0; count of bases not matched to a gene: 5. The CDR3 here is CASEGLAGRSYEQYF. The CDR3, as DNA: TGTGCCAGCGAAGGACTAGCGGGACGCTCCTACGAGCAGTACTTC.

This chain links TRBV27 with TRBJ1-4; D gene unclear. V was clipped by 7 bases and J by 0 bases, with 18 bases between them. In germline, CDR1 is MNHEY, CDR2 SMNVEV (reference sequence). CDR3 length equals 17 residues. This chain's CDR3 is CASTESHSQATNEKLFF. In nucleotides, the CDR3 is TGTGCCAGCACCGAATCCCACAGCCAAGCAACTAATGAAAAACTGTTTTTT.

This clone was recorded only once. CDR3 nucleotides: TGTGCCAGCAGCGTCGGAAGGGGCGGTGAAAAACTGTTTTTT. Protein product: CASSVGRGGEKLFF. This rearrangement joins TRBV5-5 to TRBJ1-4; D perhaps matches TRBD1 (5 bases). The V end was cut by 4 bases, the J end by 7 bases, with 14 bases between. The CDR3 is 14 residues long. Germline V gives CDR1 SGHKS, CDR2 YYEKEE (reference sequence).

The V and J genes are TRBV28 and TRBJ1-1; perhaps TRBD1 as D (5 bases). This CDR3 has 13 residues. The germline V gene has CDR1 MDHEN and CDR2 SYDVKM. Trimming shortened V by 3 bases and J by 7 bases, and 12 bases separated the two germline ends. Here the CDR3 DNA reads TGTGCCAGCAGTTTGTCCAGGGTAGGTGAAGCTTTCTTT. Translation: CASSLSRVGEAFF.

The genes are TRBV7-8 and TRBJ1-1; 10 nucleotides agree with TRBD1. V trimming: 2 bases; J trimming: 1 base; junction bases outside the gene matches: 4. This CDR3 spans 16 amino acids. Germline CDR1 SGHVS, CDR2 FQNEAQ. The CDR3 nucleotides are TGTGCCAGCAGCTTACGGGACAGGGGATCGAACACTGAAGCTTTCTTT. It is translated as CASSLRDRGSNTEAFF.

This chain connects TRBV6-1 to TRBJ1-6; D uncertain. The CDR3 length is 14 residues. Germline V lookup: CDR1 MNHNS, CDR2 SASEGT. The germline V and J ends were trimmed by 1 base and 7 bases, with 8 bases remaining between them. The CDR3 sequence is CASSEVDLNSPLHF. The CDR3 DNA is TGTGCCAGCAGTGAAGTCGACTTGAATTCACCCCTCCACTTT.

The chain uses TRBV5-1 and TRBJ2-7; TRBD1 agrees at 7 bases. After removal of 5 bases from V and 0 bases from J, the junction contained 8 bases not matched to a gene. This CDR3 is built from 15 residues. Germline V lookup: CDR1 SGHRS, CDR2 YFSETQ. The CDR3 coding sequence is TGCGCCAGCAGTTGGGGACAGTCAGGCTCCTACGAGCAGTACTTC. As protein: CASSWGQSGSYEQYF.

The chain joins TRBV30 to TRBJ1-2; D may be TRBD1 (5 bases). Trimming stripped 0 bases from V and 2 bases from J, with 10 bases between. This CDR3 is built from 14 residues. Germline V gene sequence: CDR1 GTSNPN, CDR2 SVGIG (reference sequence). CDR3 protein: CAWSVGGRNYGYTF. The CDR3 region has the DNA TGTGCCTGGAGTGTGGGGGGGAGGAACTATGGCTACACCTTC.

This chain connects TRBV7-7 to TRBJ2-5, with TRBD1 as a possible D gene (6 bases). Germline values: CDR1 SSHAT, CDR2 FNYEAQ (reference sequence). The CDR3 is 16 residues long. V lost 5 bases, J lost 2 bases, and 18 bases lay in between. The CDR3 sequence: CASSLNSGQPQETQYF. Written as DNA, the CDR3 is TGTGCCAGCAGCCTCAACTCGGGACAACCTCAAGAGACCCAGTACTTC.

The V and J genes are TRBV30 and TRBJ1-2; D call uncertain. V lost 0 bases and J lost 4, with 12 bases in between. CDR3 length: 14 amino acids. Germline CDR1 reads GTSNPN; CDR2 reads SVGIG (reference sequence). DNA for the CDR3: TGTGCCTGGAGTGTACACGGAGGGCCCTATGGCTACACCTTC. Translated, it gives CAWSVHGGPYGYTF.

The chain links TRBV6-5 to TRBJ2-7, with 8 nucleotides matching TRBD2. Germline CDR1 and CDR2: MNHEY and SVGAGI. V was clipped by 6 bases and J by 6 bases; unmatched bases: 4. The length of the CDR3 is 12 residues. CDR3 protein: CASSLSGVEQYF. As DNA, the CDR3 is TGTGCCAGCAGCCTTAGCGGGGTCGAGCAGTACTTC.

The rearrangement uses TRBV5-1 and TRBJ2-5; 12 bases map to TRBD1. CDR1 and CDR2 (germline): SGHRS, YFSETQ. Losses at the gene ends were 0 bases for V and 5 bases for J; bases not matched to a gene: 11. This CDR3 is 18 amino acids long. CDR3 DNA sequence: TGCGCCAGCAGCTTGGCCCTCGGGACAGGGGGCGCGGGGGAGACCCAGTACTTC. Amino acids: CASSLALGTGGAGETQYF.

CDR3: CASGGLAATDTQYF. CDR3 DNA: TGTGCCAGCGGCGGACTAGCAGCTACAGATACGCAGTATTTT. The gene calls are TRBV6-1 and TRBJ2-3, with 8 bases lining up with TRBD2. Germline CDR1 is MNHNS and CDR2 is SASEGT. V lost 8 bases to trimming and J lost 3 bases; unmatched junction nucleotides: 7. This CDR3 is 14 amino acids long.

The chain links TRBV7-9 to TRBJ2-2; D is possibly TRBD1 (6 bases). In germline, CDR1 is SEHNR, CDR2 FQNEAQ (reference sequence). Trimming took off 6 bases at V and 7 bases at J, with 15 bases between the two ends. The CDR3 is 14 residues long. CDR3 in amino acids: CASSYLQGRGELFF. The CDR3, as DNA: TGTGCCAGCAGTTACTTACAGGGCCGCGGGGAGCTGTTTTTT.

V is TRBV9 and J is TRBJ2-1; D may be TRBD1 (5 bases). In germline, CDR1 is SGDLS, CDR2 YYNGEE. CDR3 length equals 15 residues. V lost 3 bases, J lost 0 bases, and 10 bases lay in between. As DNA, the CDR3 is TGTGCCAGCAGCGAGACAGAGAGCTCCTACAATGAGCAGTTCTTC. This sequence encodes CASSETESSYNEQFF.

The chain links TRBV5-1 to TRBJ2-3; 10 bases are a match to TRBD2. V lost 0 bases to trimming and J lost 4 bases; unmatched junction nucleotides: 5. This CDR3 spans 16 amino acids. CDR1 is SGHRS, CDR2 YFSETQ, per germline. CDR3 protein: CASSLVAGGLPDTQYF. DNA for the CDR3: TGCGCCAGCAGCTTGGTAGCGGGGGGCCTTCCAGATACGCAGTATTTT.

For this clone: In the same sample, other DNA sequences code for this CDR3. The rearrangement uses TRBV6-5 and TRBJ1-5, with D possibly matching TRBD1 (5 bases). Germline values: CDR1 MNHEY, CDR2 SVGAGI. CDR3 length equals 14 residues. Trimming pared 0 bases from V and 5 bases from J, leaving 8 bases between. The CDR3 nucleotides are TGTGCCAGCAGTTACTCGGGGCCAGATCAGCCCCAGCATTTT. Translating it yields CASSYSGPDQPQHF.

The V and J genes are TRBV2 and TRBJ2-1; 13 bases fit TRBD2. This CDR3 is 14 amino acids long. Germline-derived CDR1 and CDR2 are SNHLY and FYNNEI. V shed 5 bases, J shed 10 bases, and the junction held 5 bases outside the gene matches. The chain's CDR3 is CASSIRTSGGEQFF. CDR3 DNA sequence: TGTGCCAGCAGTATACGGACTAGCGGGGGAGAGCAGTTCTTC. The whole variable domain, remainder taken from reference TRBV2 and TRBJ2-1, is EPEVTQTPSHQVTQMGQEVILRCVPISNHLYFYWYRQILGQKVEFLVSFYNNEISEKSEIFDDQFSVERPDGSNFTLKIRSTKLEDSAMYFCASSIRTSGGEQFFGPGTRLTVL.

The chain recombines TRBV27 with TRBJ2-7, with D possibly TRBD1 on 6 matching bases. V lost 5 bases, J lost 1 base, and 12 bases lay in between. Germline lookup yields CDR1 MNHEY and CDR2 SMNVEV (reference sequence). CDR3 length equals 14 residues. In DNA form, the CDR3 reads TGTGCCAGCAGTCCGAGGACAGTTTCCTACGAGCAGTACTTC. This translates into CASSPRTVSYEQYF.

V gene TRBV6-1 combines with J gene TRBJ1-4; weak D call: TRBD1 (6 bases). Germline V lookup: CDR1 MNHNS, CDR2 SASEGT. Trimming took off 5 bases at V and 5 bases at J, with 15 bases between the two ends. CDR3 length: 15 residues. This CDR3 is CASSIGQIKNEKLFF. The CDR3 region has the DNA TGTGCCAGCAGTATAGGACAGATCAAAAATGAAAAACTGTTTTTT.

This clone was found a few times. The CDR3 DNA reads as TGTGCCAGCAGTGACTTCAGGGGGAAACTGTTTTTT. Translated, it gives CASSDFRGKLFF. The chain employs TRBV25-1 and TRBJ1-4, with 7 bases fitting TRBD1. V trimming: 3 bases; J trimming: 11 bases; junction bases outside the gene matches: 3. Looked up from germline, CDR1 is MGHDK and CDR2 is SYGVNS. This CDR3 comprises 12 residues.

The chain combines TRBV6-5 with TRBJ1-1; D gene ambiguous. CDR1 and CDR2 (germline): MNHEY, SVGAGI. V lost 0 bases to trimming and J lost 1 base, with 6 bases between them. The CDR3 extends over 14 amino acids. CDR3 DNA: TGTGCCAGCAGTTACTCGGAGACGAACACTGAAGCTTTCTTT. Translation gives CASSYSETNTEAFF.

The chain uses TRBV13 and TRBJ1-1; the D gene is possibly TRBD1 (5 bases). Germline loops: CDR1 PRHDT, CDR2 FYEKMQ (reference sequence). This CDR3 comprises 14 residues. Trimming left V 3 bases short and J 1 base short, with 9 bases between. CDR3 region: CASSFRGTNTEAFF. The CDR3 nucleotides are TGTGCCAGCAGCTTTAGGGGCACGAACACTGAAGCTTTCTTT.

A single count supports this clone. The chain links TRBV5-1 to TRBJ1-6, with TRBD1 identical over 8 bases. This CDR3 is 16 amino acids long. Germline CDR1 is SGHRS and CDR2 is YFSETQ. Trimming took 0 bases from V and 8 from J; bases not matched to a gene: 7. DNA for the CDR3: TGCGCCAGCAGCTTGGGGTTGACAGGGGTCCATTCACCCCTCCACTTT. Translating it yields CASSLGLTGVHSPLHF.

The CDR3 DNA follows: TGTGCCAGCTCACCAGCAGAGGCCCTAATCTTTAATGAAAAACTGTTTTTT. Protein: CASSPAEALIFNEKLFF. The V gene is TRBV18, the J gene TRBJ1-4; no clear D gene. The ends were cut back, 2 bases at V and 4 bases at J, with 17 bases in the middle. The CDR3 runs 17 residues. Germline lookup yields CDR1 KGHSH and CDR2 LQKENI.

This clone was seen just once. V is TRBV15 and J is TRBJ2-6; D may be TRBD1 (6 bases). This CDR3 has 16 residues. V lost 5 bases, J lost 0 bases, and 11 bases lay in between. Looked up from germline, CDR1 is LNHNV and CDR2 is YYDKDF (reference sequence). DNA for the CDR3: TGTGCCACCAGCGGAACAGGGTTCTCTGGGGCCAACGTCCTGACTTTC. Translating gives CATSGTGFSGANVLTF.

V and J are TRBV7-9 and TRBJ1-1; D call uncertain. The CDR3 runs to 13 residues. Germline V gives CDR1 SEHNR, CDR2 FQNEAQ (reference sequence). V shed 3 bases and J shed 1 base, with 6 bases lying between them. CDR3 in DNA: TGTGCCAGCAGCTTCGCAGGGAACACTGAAGCTTTCTTT. It is translated as CASSFAGNTEAFF.

The chain uses TRBV7-2 and TRBJ1-3; no firm D call. There are 15 residues in the CDR3. Germline lookup yields CDR1 SGHTA and CDR2 FQGNSA. V was shortened by 5 bases and J by 0 bases, with 11 bases between the two germline ends. The CDR3 sequence is CASSPTVNSGNTIYF. In DNA, the CDR3 is TGTGCCAGCAGCCCTACGGTTAACTCTGGAAACACCATATATTTT.